This entry features one T cell receptor beta chain sequence. Its antigen is still unknown. This specimen includes other DNA sequences encoding the same CDR3. The germline V gene has CDR1 MNHEY and CDR2 SVGAGI. The CDR3 spans 14 residues. The V end lost 4 bases, the J end lost 5 bases, and 14 bases lay between the germline ends. Investigators reverse transcribed all isolated RNA, so they sequenced expressed TCRB transcripts. The protocol was immunoSEQ multiplex PCR, while the TCRdb copy is restricted to in-frame clones and leaves out a portion. The top ten clones hold roughly 0.016% of a sample with some 350,000 clones, roughly 14% of them seen once. The data were taken from a study of beta chain features in type 1 diabetes. Study results and caveats: TCRB CDR3s from Type 1 diabetes patients were moderately but significantly shorter in all four CD4+ subsets. Cells with high TCR expression could be over-represented by cDNA sequencing. The analysis here could not establish whether HLA type shapes TCRB rearrangement. Equally in patients and controls, shorter templates might have been favored by PCR. A pattern of fewer insertions and more deletions at VDJ junctions was seen in type 1 diabetes patients.

Material for sequencing was naive CD4+ T cells from blood. The source is a woman aged 18-30 years with type 1 diabetes. The rearrangement joins TRBV6-5 to TRBJ1-1; D ambiguous. CDR3 loop: CASSSTSGGTEAFF. CDR3 in DNA: TGTGCCAGCAGTTCAACGTCAGGTGGTACTGAAGCTTTCTTT.